These 29 T cell receptor beta chains were all obtained from the same sample, sequenced in a study of T cells in Graves' hyperthyroidism and ophthalmopathy. TCR beta CDR3 regions were amplified from RNA. The HTBI set primed first-round TCR CDR3 RT-PCR. TCRdb called the multiplex PCR reads again in MiXCR, with one record for every CDR3 protein. Here the sample spans hundreds of thousands of distinct CDR3 sequences, about 15% being singletons. What was sequenced was blood. The receptors derive from a woman aged 40 to 50 with Graves' hyperthyroidism.

The chain combines TRBV7-9 with TRBJ1-1; possibly TRBD1 for D (6 bases). Germline V gene data show CDR1 as SEHNR and CDR2 as FQNEAQ (reference sequence). The CDR3 spans 13 residues. Trimming left V 7 bases short and J 4 bases short, with 13 bases between. The CDR3, as DNA: TGTGCCAGCATAGAAGGGGGTGGCACTGAAGCTTTCTTT. Translation: CASIEGGGTEAFF.

The V and J genes are TRBV29-1 and TRBJ2-1; D is unclear. This CDR3 is 11 amino acids long. Between the trimmed V and J ends, which lost 4 bases and 6 bases, there was a span of 7 bases. Germline assignment: CDR1 SQVTM and CDR2 ANQGSEA. This CDR3 reads CSVAGGNEQFF. In DNA, the CDR3 is TGCAGCGTTGCGGGTGGCAATGAGCAGTTCTTC.

The chain combines TRBV27 with TRBJ2-2; 12 bases are shared with TRBD2. The V gene's germline CDR1 is MNHEY and CDR2 SMNVEV (reference sequence). With V trimmed by 11 bases and J by 6 bases, 13 bases remained unmatched. The CDR3 contains 16 residues. DNA of the CDR3: TGTGCCGGCTCCTTGAAGGGACTAGCGGGCGCCGGGGAGCTGTTTTTT. Amino acids: CAGSLKGLAGAGELFF.

This clonotype was found a few times. The J gene is TRBJ2-3, the V gene TRBV5-1; D call uncertain. Looked up from germline, CDR1 is SGHRS and CDR2 is YFSETQ. Trimming took 4 bases from V and 4 from J, leaving 10 bases between them. The CDR3 runs 13 residues. The CDR3 DNA follows: TGCGCCAGCAGCCTAAAGTGGGCAGATACGCAGTATTTT. Translating gives CASSLKWADTQYF.

This clonotype was seen at least ten times. V and J are TRBV3-1 and TRBJ1-2; a weak D match, TRBD1 (6 bases). In germline, CDR1 is LGHDT, CDR2 YNNKEL (reference sequence). CDR3 length equals 14 residues. Trimming took off 1 base at V and 0 bases at J, with 6 bases between the two ends. For the CDR3, the DNA is TGTGCCAGCAGCCAAGGGACAGCTAACTATGGCTACACCTTC. Translation: CASSQGTANYGYTF.

The sample holds many counts of this clonotype. The rearrangement links TRBV12-3 or TRBV12-4 to TRBJ2-7, with unresolved D. V lost 7 bases to trimming and J lost 3 bases, with 10 bases between them. The CDR3 extends over 12 amino acids. CDR3: CASTRTVYEQYF. As DNA, the CDR3 is TGTGCCAGCACCCGGACGGTCTACGAGCAGTACTTC.

This clonotype was seen a few times. In DNA form, the CDR3 reads TGTGCCAGCAGCCCGCTAGTGTGGGGTTACACCGGGGAGCTGTTTTTT. Translated: CASSPLVWGYTGELFF. The chain links TRBV11-3 to TRBJ2-2; D call uncertain. The CDR3 consists of 16 residues. From germline, CDR1 is SGHNT and CDR2 YENEEA. V shed 5 bases and J shed 3 bases, with 16 bases lying between them.

The chain combines TRBV4-1 with TRBJ1-1, with D maybe TRBD1 (6 bases). CDR3 length: 15 amino acids. In germline, CDR1 is MGHRA, CDR2 YSYEKL. Trimming cost V 4 bases and J 4 bases, with 16 bases left between them. As DNA, the CDR3 is TGCGCCAGCAGCCCGGGGGGTAAAGGGGGCACTGAAGCTTTCTTT. It is translated as CASSPGGKGGTEAFF.

This clonotype came up many times. Its ends do not fully match the called genes, so a read error is possible. The V call is TRBV5-1, the J call TRBJ2-6; possible D gene TRBD1, 6 bases. Germline lookup yields CDR1 SGHRS and CDR2 YFSETQ. This CDR3 contains 14 residues. Here the CDR3 reads CASSTGSGANVLTF. CDR3 nucleotide sequence: TGTGCCAGCAGTACAGGGTCTGGGGCCAACGTCCTGACTTTC.

At least ten counts were recorded for this clonotype. The CDR3 nucleotides are TGTGCCAGTCTCAAGTCGCGGGCCAATAGCAATCAGCCCCAGCATTTT. Protein: CASLKSRANSNQPQHF. This rearrangement joins TRBV28 to TRBJ1-5; no reliable D call. V lost 9 bases, J lost 0 bases, and 18 bases lay in between. The germline gives CDR1 MDHEN, CDR2 SYDVKM. CDR3 length: 16 residues. Full variable domain (remainder filled in from reference TRBV28 and TRBJ1-5): DVKVTQSSRYLVKRTGEKVFLECVQDMDHENMFWYRQDPGLGLRLIYFSYDVKMKEKGDIPEGYSVSREKKERFSLILESASTNQTSMYLCASLKSRANSNQPQHFGDGTRLSIL.

This clonotype turned up a few times. The rearrangement uses TRBV19 and TRBJ2-5; 7 bases fit TRBD1. Germline values: CDR1 LNHDA, CDR2 SQIVND (reference sequence). Trimming took 5 bases from V and 1 from J; bases not matched to a gene: 7. This CDR3 has 15 residues. CDR3 loop: CASSRTQGSQETQYF. CDR3 in DNA: TGTGCCAGTAGTCGAACACAGGGGAGCCAAGAGACCCAGTACTTC. The entire variable domain, with the rest obtained from reference TRBV19 and TRBJ2-5, is as follows: DGGITQSPKYLFRKEGQNVTLSCEQNLNHDAMYWYRQDPGQGLRLIYYSQIVNDFQKGDIAEGYSVSREKKESFPLTVTSAQKNPTAFYLCASSRTQGSQETQYFGPGTRLLVL.

This clonotype was recorded many times. The V and J genes are TRBV11-2 and TRBJ2-6, with D possibly TRBD1 on 6 matching bases. The germline V gene encodes CDR1 SGHAT and CDR2 FQNNGV. This CDR3 is built from 17 residues. Trimming removed 4 bases at V and 0 bases at J, with 13 bases between. CDR3 loop: CASSSGTTGSGANVLTF. The CDR3 DNA follows: TGTGCCAGCAGCTCAGGAACGACAGGCTCTGGGGCCAACGTCCTGACTTTC.

This clonotype has just a few counts. This chain connects TRBV15 to TRBJ1-3, with D tentatively TRBD1 (5 bases). Deletions cut 5 bases from V and 0 bases from J, with 14 bases between. CDR1 LNHNV and CDR2 YYDKDF come from the germline V gene (reference sequence). The CDR3 totals 16 residues. The CDR3 sequence: CATSPLDRSSGNTIYF. The CDR3 DNA is TGTGCCACCAGCCCCCTAGACAGAAGCTCTGGAAACACCATATATTTT. The variable domain in full, completed from reference TRBV15 and TRBJ1-3, reads DAMVIQNPRYQVTQFGKPVTLSCSQTLNHNVMYWYQQKSSQAPKLLFHYYDKDFNNEADTPDNFQSRRPNTSFCFLDIRSPGLGDTAMYLCATSPLDRSSGNTIYFGEGSWLTVV.

Ten or more counts support this clonotype. The gene calls are TRBV12-3 or TRBV12-4 and TRBJ2-1; 9 positions match TRBD2. The CDR3 runs 18 residues. The junction had 13 bases not matched to a gene; V was cut back by 2 bases and J by 5 bases. The CDR3 bases are TGTGCCAGCAGTTTATTCTCTCTTACTAGCGGGTGGGACAATGAGCAGTTCTTC. It encodes CASSLFSLTSGWDNEQFF.

This clonotype was detected only a few times. This chain joins TRBV29-1 and TRBJ1-3; no definite D call. V lost 1 base to trimming and J lost 0 bases, with 19 bases between them. CDR1 is SQVTM, CDR2 ANQGSEA, per germline. CDR3 size: 18 residues. The CDR3 here is CSVEAASERQISGNTIYF. CDR3 coding DNA: TGCAGCGTTGAAGCGGCGTCGGAGAGGCAGATCTCTGGAAACACCATATATTTT.

The chain is built from TRBV15 and TRBJ2-2; no clear D. Germline V gene data show CDR1 as LNHNV and CDR2 as YYDKDF (reference sequence). CDR3 length: 15 amino acids. The V and J ends lost 1 base and 0 bases respectively, with 6 bases between them. The CDR3 nucleotides are TGTGCCACCAGCAGAGGACGGTCGAACACCGGGGAGCTGTTTTTT. Protein: CATSRGRSNTGELFF.

This clonotype was counted ten times or more. The chain couples TRBV27 to TRBJ2-2, with a weak D call TRBD1 (6 bases). The CDR3 is 17 residues long. V was cut by 5 bases and J by 6 bases, with 22 bases left in between. Germline CDR1 reads MNHEY; CDR2 reads SMNVEV (reference sequence). This chain's CDR3 is CASSLIMWDNKPGELFF. CDR3 nucleotides: TGTGCCAGCAGTCTCATTATGTGGGACAACAAACCCGGGGAGCTGTTTTTT.

The J gene is TRBJ1-5, the V gene TRBV12-3 or TRBV12-4; D possibly corresponds to TRBD1 (6 bases). CDR3 length: 14 amino acids. Trimming stripped 3 bases from V and 4 bases from J, with 10 bases between. The CDR3 reads CASSLGTRNQPQHF. CDR3 in DNA: TGTGCCAGCAGTTTGGGGACACGAAATCAGCCCCAGCATTTT.

This clonotype was detected many times. The chain links TRBV6-2 or TRBV6-3 to TRBJ1-2; TRBD1 is a possible D gene (5 bases). V lost 8 bases and J lost 3, with 10 bases in between. CDR1 and CDR2 from the germline V gene are MNHEY and SVGEGT. The CDR3 contains 12 residues. The CDR3 sequence: CASGEGDYGYTF. The CDR3 bases are TGTGCCAGCGGTGAAGGGGACTATGGCTACACCTTC.

This clonotype was observed many times. This chain links TRBV9 with TRBJ2-7; 7 nucleotides agree with TRBD2. J lost 7 bases, V lost 0 bases, and 13 bases had no gene match. The length of the CDR3 is 16 residues. Germline V gives CDR1 SGDLS, CDR2 YYNGEE. This CDR3 reads CASSVAAGVTVQEQYF. CDR3 coding DNA: TGTGCCAGCAGCGTAGCGGCGGGAGTTACCGTACAAGAGCAGTACTTC.

The table lists this clonotype with a few counts. V gene TRBV3-1 combines with J gene TRBJ1-1, with 8 bases lining up with TRBD1. CDR3 length equals 15 residues. The V segment lost 4 bases and the J segment 0 bases; nucleotides outside the gene matches: 4. Germline CDR1 reads LGHDT; CDR2 reads YNNKEL (reference sequence). The CDR3 sequence is CASSPTGAMNTEAFF. CDR3 nucleotide sequence: TGTGCCAGCAGCCCGACAGGGGCGATGAACACTGAAGCTTTCTTT.

This clonotype came up many times. This chain joins TRBV20-1 and TRBJ2-7; TRBD2 aligns across 7 bases. The CDR3 length is 16 residues. Germline trimming cut 1 base from V and 2 bases from J; bases unmatched to any gene: 11. Per the germline V gene, CDR1 is DFQATT and CDR2 is SNEGSKA (reference sequence). DNA of the CDR3: TGCAGTGCTAGAGGAAGTTCCGGGAGGAACGCCTACGAGCAGTACTTC. This sequence encodes CSARGSSGRNAYEQYF.

This clonotype was picked up many times. CDR3 sequence (DNA): TGTGCCTGGAGTGTGGCAGGGAAAGATACGCAGTATTTT. Protein: CAWSVAGKDTQYF. The chain carries TRBV30 and TRBJ2-3, with a tentative D call TRBD1 (5 bases). CDR3 length equals 13 residues. Germline V gene data show CDR1 as GTSNPN and CDR2 as SVGIG (reference sequence). Deletions cut 0 bases from V and 5 bases from J, with 9 bases between.

This clonotype was seen many times. J is TRBJ2-1 and V is TRBV20-1, with TRBD2 matching over 13 bases. From germline, CDR1 is DFQATT and CDR2 SNEGSKA (reference sequence). The trim removed 4 bases at V and 6 bases at J, leaving 3 bases unmatched. The CDR3 totals 14 residues. The CDR3 sequence: CSAIRTSGSNEQFF. The CDR3 bases are TGCAGTGCTATTAGGACTAGCGGGAGCAATGAGCAGTTCTTC.

This clonotype came up a few times. The chain uses TRBV9 and TRBJ2-3, with TRBD2 matching 10 bases. This CDR3 has 14 residues. Looked up from germline, CDR1 is SGDLS and CDR2 is YYNGEE. J was trimmed by 3 bases and V by 6 bases; bases with no gene match: 4. CDR3 sequence reads: CASTPSGRTDTQYF. CDR3 DNA: TGTGCCAGCACCCCTAGCGGGAGAACAGATACGCAGTATTTT. Together with reference TRBV9 and TRBJ2-3, the CDR3 gives the full variable domain: DSGVTQTPKHLITATGQRVTLRCSPRSGDLSVYWYQQSLDQGLQFLIQYYNGEERAKGNILERFSAQQFPDLHSELNLSSLELGDSALYFCASTPSGRTDTQYFGPGTRLTVL.

This clonotype was recorded many times. The genes are TRBV20-1 and TRBJ2-1; D perhaps matches TRBD2 (6 bases). Germline V lookup: CDR1 DFQATT, CDR2 SNEGSKA (reference sequence). There are 11 residues in the CDR3. CDR3 sequence (DNA): TGCAGCGTGGGACTCTACAATGAGCAGTTCTTC. It encodes CSVGLYNEQFF.

The chain is built from TRBV28 and TRBJ2-2; 9 bases line up with TRBD1. There are 16 residues in the CDR3. V dropped 5 bases and J dropped 1; count of bases not matched to a gene: 5. Germline CDR1 and CDR2: MDHEN and SYDVKM. The CDR3 reads CASSESGQGNTGELFF. CDR3 coding DNA: TGTGCCAGCAGTGAATCGGGACAGGGGAACACCGGGGAGCTGTTTTTT.

This clonotype turned up a few times. V usage is TRBV7-6 and J usage is TRBJ2-5; TRBD2 aligns across 7 bases. Per the germline V gene, CDR1 is SGHVS and CDR2 is FNYEAQ. The CDR3 spans 16 residues. The J segment lost 2 bases and the V segment lost 2 bases, leaving 8 bases of the junction unmatched. The CDR3 here is CASSLYVTSAQETQYF. The CDR3 coding sequence is TGTGCCAGCAGCTTATACGTAACTAGCGCGCAAGAGACCCAGTACTTC.

In its sample, this clonotype was seen many times. This sequence joins TRBV15 and TRBJ2-7, with 8 bases aligning to TRBD1. The ends lost 5 bases at V and 4 bases at J; junction bases unmatched: 10. The CDR3 is 15 amino acids. The germline gives CDR1 LNHNV, CDR2 YYDKDF (reference sequence). DNA for the CDR3: TGTGCCACCAGCTCGAAACAGGGGGAGCCGTACGAGCAGTACTTC. This codes for CATSSKQGEPYEQYF.